This TCR beta chain derives from a study of blood T cell repertoires in COVID-19. The protocol was immunoSEQ multiplex PCR, while the TCRdb copy is restricted to in-frame clones and leaves out a portion. Here the sample spans a few hundred thousand clones, 75% to 90% being singletons. Sequenced sample: PBMCs or T cells enriched from blood (not recorded which). The TCR was taken from a woman aged 50 to 60 who had recovered from COVID-19.

CDR3 residues: CASSLLREQFF. In nucleotides, the CDR3 is TGTGCCAGTAGTCTCCTGAGGGAGCAGTTCTTC. V usage is TRBV19 and J usage is TRBJ2-1; no clear D. The CDR3 covers 11 residues. Trimming left V 5 bases short and J 10 bases short, with 9 bases between. CDR1 LNHDA and CDR2 SQIVND come from the germline V gene (reference sequence). Drawing the rest from reference TRBV19 and TRBJ2-1, the complete variable domain is DGGITQSPKYLFRKEGQNVTLSCEQNLNHDAMYWYRQDPGQGLRLIYYSQIVNDFQKGDIAEGYSVSREKKESFPLTVTSAQKNPTAFYLCASSLLREQFFGPGTRLTVL.